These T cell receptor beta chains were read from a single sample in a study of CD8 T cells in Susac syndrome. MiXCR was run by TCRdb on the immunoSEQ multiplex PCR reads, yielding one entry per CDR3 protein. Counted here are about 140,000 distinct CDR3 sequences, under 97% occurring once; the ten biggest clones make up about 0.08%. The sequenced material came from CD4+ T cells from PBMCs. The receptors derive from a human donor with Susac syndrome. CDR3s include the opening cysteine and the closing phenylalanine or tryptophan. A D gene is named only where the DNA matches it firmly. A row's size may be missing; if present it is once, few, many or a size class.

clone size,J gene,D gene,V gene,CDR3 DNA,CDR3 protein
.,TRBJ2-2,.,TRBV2,TGTGCCAGCAGACTCGGACTTCCGGAGCTGTTTTTT,CASRLGLPELFF
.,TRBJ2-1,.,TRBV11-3,TGTGCCAGCAGCTCATATGATGTCAATGAGCAGTTCTTC,CASSSYDVNEQFF
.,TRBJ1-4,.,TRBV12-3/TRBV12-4,TGTGCCAGCAGTTTAAAGGCCGCCGGTGAAAAACTGTTTTTT,CASSLKAAGEKLFF
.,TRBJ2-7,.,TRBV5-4,TGTGCCAGCAGCTTGGAGAGGGGATTAAGCTCCTACGAGCAGTACTTC,CASSLERGLSSYEQYF
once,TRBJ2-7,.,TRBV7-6,TGTGCCAGCAGCCCAGTGGGGGCTGTTGCCTACGAGCAGTACTTC,CASSPVGAVAYEQYF
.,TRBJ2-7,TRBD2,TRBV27,TGTGCCAGCAGTCCCTCGGGGGGTCGGGAGCAGTACTTC,CASSPSGGREQYF
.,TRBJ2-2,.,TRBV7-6,TGTGCTAGCAGCCCCGGACGGATGATAAACACCGGGGAGCTGTTTTTT,CASSPGRMINTGELFF
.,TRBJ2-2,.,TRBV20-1,TGCAGTTCGACTAGGGACACCGGGGAGCTGTTTTTT,CSSTRDTGELFF
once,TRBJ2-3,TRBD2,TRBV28,TGTGCCACCCTCGGTGGCGGCGCGGGGGGGAGCACAGATACGCAGTATTTT,CATLGGGAGGSTDTQYF
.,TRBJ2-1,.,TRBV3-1,TGTGCCAGCAGCCAACCAGGGGAGCGTGAGCAGTTCTTC,CASSQPGEREQFF
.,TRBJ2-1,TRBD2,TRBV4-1,TGCGCCAGCAGCCGGGGATGGGGGGGGACCTACAATGAGCAGTTCTTC,CASSRGWGGTYNEQFF
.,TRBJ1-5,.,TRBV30,TGTCCGGAGAGGGCTAGTAATCAGCCCCAGCATTTT,CPERASNQPQHF
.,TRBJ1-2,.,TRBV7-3,TGTGCCAGCAGCTTAAAGGCAGGGTCGTATGGCTACACCTTC,CASSLKAGSYGYTF
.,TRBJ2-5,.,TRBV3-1,TGTGCCAGCAGCCAAGGCGTGGCGCGGAGGATGGAGACCCAGTACTTC,CASSQGVARRMETQYF
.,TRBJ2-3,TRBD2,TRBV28,TGTGCCAGCATTGAGCGGGGGAGCACAGATACGCAGTATTTT,CASIERGSTDTQYF
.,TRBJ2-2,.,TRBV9,TGTGCCAGCAGCTCATCGAGCCACAGGGTTACCGGGGAGCTGTTTTTT,CASSSSSHRVTGELFF
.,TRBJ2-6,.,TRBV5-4,TGTGCCAGCAGCTCCAATCCCCGCGTCTCTGGGGCCAACGTCCTGACTTTC,CASSSNPRVSGANVLTF
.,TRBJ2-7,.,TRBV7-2,TGTGCCAGCAGCTTAGTAGGCATCGGGGGCTACGAGCAGTACTTC,CASSLVGIGGYEQYF
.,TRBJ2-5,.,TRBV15,TGTGCCACCAGCCCGGGAGTAGGGGAGACCCAGTACTTC,CATSPGVGETQYF
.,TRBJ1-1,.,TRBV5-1,TGCGCCAGCAGCTTGGAGGGGGACCCTGAAGCTTTCTTT,CASSLEGDPEAFF
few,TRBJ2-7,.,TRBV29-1,TGCAGCGTTGCGGGAGCCTCCTACGAGCAGTACTTC,CSVAGASYEQYF
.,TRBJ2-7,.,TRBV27,TGTGCCAGCAGTCCACAGGGCTACGAGCAGTACTTC,CASSPQGYEQYF
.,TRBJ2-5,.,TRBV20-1,TGCAGTGCTAGAGATCTGCCCTACTCGTACCAAGAGACCCAGTACTTC,CSARDLPYSYQETQYF
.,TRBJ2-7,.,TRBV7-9,TGTGCCAGCAGCTTCGACAGGTACGAGCAGTACTTC,CASSFDRYEQYF
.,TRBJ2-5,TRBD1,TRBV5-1,TGCGCCAGCACGATAACAGGGGCGGAAGAGACCCAGTACTTC,CASTITGAEETQYF
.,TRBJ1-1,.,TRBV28,TGTGCCAGCAGTTTCGCTGTTGAAGCTTTCTTT,CASSFAVEAFF
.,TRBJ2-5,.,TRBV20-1,TGCAGTGCTAGCGCGGGACAAATAAAAGAGACCCAGTACTTC,CSASAGQIKETQYF
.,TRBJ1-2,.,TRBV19,TGTGCCAGTAGTTCAACCGGGACGAGCTATGGCTACACCTTC,CASSSTGTSYGYTF
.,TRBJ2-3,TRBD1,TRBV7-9,TGTGCCAGCAGCCCCGCTTGGACAGGCGCAGATACGCAGTATTTT,CASSPAWTGADTQYF
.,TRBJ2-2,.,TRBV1,TGCACCAGCAGCCAACAACTAGCGGGTCAAACCGGGGAGCTGTTTTTT,CTSSQQLAGQTGELFF
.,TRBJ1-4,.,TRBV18,TGTGCCAGCTCACCACCCTCTGCAACTAATGAAAAACTGTTTTTT,CASSPPSATNEKLFF
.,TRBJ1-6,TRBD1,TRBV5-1,TGCGCCAGCAGCACGGGGACAGGGGTTTCTTCACCCCTCCACTTT,CASSTGTGVSSPLHF
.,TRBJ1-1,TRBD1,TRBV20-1,TGCAGTGCTGGCCGAGGACAGGCGAACACTGAAGCTTTCTTT,CSAGRGQANTEAFF
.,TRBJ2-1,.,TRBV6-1,TGTGCCAGCGGTGGAGACAGCGCACCCCACGCCTACAATGAGCAGTTCTTC,CASGGDSAPHAYNEQFF
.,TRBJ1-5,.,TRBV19,TGTGCCAGTAGCCTCGAGACTTATCAGCCCCAGCATTTT,CASSLETYQPQHF
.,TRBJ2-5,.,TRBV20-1,TGCAGTGCTAGAGACGGGGGACCAGTCGAGACCCAGTACTTC,CSARDGGPVETQYF
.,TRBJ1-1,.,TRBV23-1,TGCGCCAGCAGTCAATCTGACAAGGGGAACACTGAAGCTTTCTTT,CASSQSDKGNTEAFF
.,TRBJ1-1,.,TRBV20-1,TGCAGTGCCCGCGCCAGTATGAACACTGAAGCTTTCTTT,CSARASMNTEAFF
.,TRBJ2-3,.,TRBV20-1,TGCAGTGCTAGACTTACAGATACGCAGTATTTT,CSARLTDTQYF
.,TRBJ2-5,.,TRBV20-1,TGCAGTGCTTTCCAGGGGACCCAGTACTTC,CSAFQGTQYF
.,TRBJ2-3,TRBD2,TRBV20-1,TGCAGTGCTACGAACGGGGTGGGCGGGGGAAGCACAGATACGCAGTATTTT,CSATNGVGGGSTDTQYF
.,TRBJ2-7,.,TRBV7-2,TGTGCCAGCAGCTCGACCCCGGGTGGCGAGCAGTACTTC,CASSSTPGGEQYF
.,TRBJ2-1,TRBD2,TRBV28,TGTGCCAGCAAAATACTAGCGGGAAGGTACAATGAGCAGTTCTTC,CASKILAGRYNEQFF
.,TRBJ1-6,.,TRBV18,TGTGCCAGCTCACTAGGGGTTGGGTCACCCCTCCACTTT,CASSLGVGSPLHF
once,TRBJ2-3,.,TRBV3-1,TGTGCCAGCAGCCAAGATGGGGGAACAGATACGCAGTATTTT,CASSQDGGTDTQYF
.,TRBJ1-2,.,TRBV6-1,TGTGCCAGCAGCGAGATCTCGGGACGGATAAACTATGGCTACACCTTC,CASSEISGRINYGYTF
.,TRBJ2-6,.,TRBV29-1,TGCAGCGTGGGGAATTATTCTGGGGCCAACGTCCTGACTTTC,CSVGNYSGANVLTF
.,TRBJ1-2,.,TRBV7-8,TGTGCCAGCTTGGGAACCGGAGCAGGAGGCTACACCTTC,CASLGTGAGGYTF
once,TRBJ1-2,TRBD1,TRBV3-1,TGTGCCAGCAGCCAAGGAGGGACAGGGGCCCATGTCACCTTC,CASSQGGTGAHVTF